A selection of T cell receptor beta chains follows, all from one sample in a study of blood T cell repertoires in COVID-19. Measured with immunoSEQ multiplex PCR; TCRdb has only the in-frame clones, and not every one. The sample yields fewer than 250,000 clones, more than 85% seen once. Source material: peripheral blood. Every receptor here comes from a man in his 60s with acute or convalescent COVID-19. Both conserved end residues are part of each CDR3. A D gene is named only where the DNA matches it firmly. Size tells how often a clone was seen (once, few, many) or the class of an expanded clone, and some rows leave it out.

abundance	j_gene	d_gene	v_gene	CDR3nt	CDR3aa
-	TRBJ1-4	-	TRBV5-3	TGTGCCAGAAGCAAGAGAACTCGGGGCAGGGGAGAAAAACTGTTTTTT	CARSKRTRGRGEKLFF
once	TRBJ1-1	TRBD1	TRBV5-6	TGTGCCAGCAGCTTCCTCGGGACAGGGGGCACTGAAGCTTTCTTT	CASSFLGTGGTEAFF
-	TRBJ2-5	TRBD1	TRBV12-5	TGTGCTAGTGGTTTGGCCGTAGGGACAGGGCTCAGGGGGGCCCAGTACTTC	CASGLAVGTGLRGAQYF
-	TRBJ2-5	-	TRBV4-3	TGCGCCAGCAGCCAAGATGTTGGCAGGGTGGAGACCCAGTACTTC	CASSQDVGRVETQYF
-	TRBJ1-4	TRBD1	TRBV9	TGTGCCAGCAGCCCGGGACAGGGTCGGCGAAAACTGTTTTTT	CASSPGQGRRKLFF
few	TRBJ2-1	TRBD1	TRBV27	TGTGCCAGCAGTTGGGACAGGCTCGACAATGAGCAGTTCTTC	CASSWDRLDNEQFF
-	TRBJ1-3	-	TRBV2	TGTGCCAGCAGTGAAGTTGCTGGGCGAAACTCTGGAAACACCATATATTTT	CASSEVAGRNSGNTIYF
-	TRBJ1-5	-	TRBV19	TGTGCCAGTCGCCCCCCCAGGGCCGGGCAGCCCCAGCATTTT	CASRPPRAGQPQHF
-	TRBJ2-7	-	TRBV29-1	TGCAGCGTTGGTACGGGGGGCGTTTACGAGCAGTACTTC	CSVGTGGVYEQYF
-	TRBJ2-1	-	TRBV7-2	TGTGCCAGCAGCTTAGGCAGGGTGCAATTCTTC	CASSLGRVQFF
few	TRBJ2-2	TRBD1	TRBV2	TGTGCCAGCAGCGAAGACAGGGGGAACACCGGGGAGCTGTTTTTT	CASSEDRGNTGELFF
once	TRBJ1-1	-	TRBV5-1	TGCGCCAGCAGCAAGGACTCGAACACTGAAGCTTTCTTT	CASSKDSNTEAFF
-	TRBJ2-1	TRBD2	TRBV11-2	TGTGCCAGCAGCTTAGCGGGCGGGGGGTCCCAGAAGCAGTTCTTC	CASSLAGGGSQKQFF
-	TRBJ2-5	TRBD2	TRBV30	TGTGCCTGGAGTGTCGGGGGGGCCCAAGAGACCCAGTACTTC	CAWSVGGAQETQYF
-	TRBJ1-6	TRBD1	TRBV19	TGTGCCACAAGGACAGGGGGCAATTCACCCCTCCACTTT	CATRTGGNSPLHF
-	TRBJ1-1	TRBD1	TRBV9	TGTGCCAGCAGCGTCGGTGGGGACAGCATCGATGAAGCTTTCTTT	CASSVGGDSIDEAFF
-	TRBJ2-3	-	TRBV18	TGTGCCAGCTCACCCCCGGGGTTGCGGGGCGGCACAGATACGCAGTATTTT	CASSPPGLRGGTDTQYF
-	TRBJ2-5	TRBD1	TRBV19	TGTGCCAGTACCAAAGGACAGGCAGTAGGAGAGACCCAGTACTTC	CASTKGQAVGETQYF
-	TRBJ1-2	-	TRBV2	TGTGCCAGCAGTGTTTTACAGGGTGACTATGGCTACACCTTC	CASSVLQGDYGYTF
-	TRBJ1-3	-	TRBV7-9	TGTGCCAGCAGCTTAGCCCACCCCGGCTCTGGAAACACCATATATTTT	CASSLAHPGSGNTIYF
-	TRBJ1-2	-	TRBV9	TGTGCCAGCAGCGGCCGTGGAGGGGTCGGCGGCTACACCTTC	CASSGRGGVGGYTF
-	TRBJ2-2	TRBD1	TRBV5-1	TGCGCCAGCAGCTGGACAGGGGTCATGAACACCGGGGAGCTGTTTTTT	CASSWTGVMNTGELFF
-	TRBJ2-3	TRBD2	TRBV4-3	TGCGCCAGCAGCCAAGATGCGGGGGACGTCACAGATACGCAGTATTTT	CASSQDAGDVTDTQYF
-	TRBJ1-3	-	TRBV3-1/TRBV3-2	TGTGCCAGCAGCGATCGGGTGAGCTCTGGAAACACCATATATTTT	CASSDRVSSGNTIYF
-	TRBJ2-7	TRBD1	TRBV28	TGTGCCAGCAGCCCGGGACAGGGGCCCTACGAGCAGTACTTC	CASSPGQGPYEQYF
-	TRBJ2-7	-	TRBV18	TGTGCCAGCTCACCACGAGCAGGCTCTGTGGACGAGCAGTACTTC	CASSPRAGSVDEQYF
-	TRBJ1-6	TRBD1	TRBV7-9	TGTGCCAGCAGCGGCCGGGACAGGGGAAATTCACCCCTCCACTTT	CASSGRDRGNSPLHF
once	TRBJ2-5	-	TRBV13	TGTGCCAGCAGCTTAAGGGGAACCCAAGAGACCCAGTACTTC	CASSLRGTQETQYF
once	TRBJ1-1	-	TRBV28	TGTGCCAGCAGTTTATCCGTTTACACTGAAGCTTTCTTT	CASSLSVYTEAFF
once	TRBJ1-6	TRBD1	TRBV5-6	TGTGCCAGCAGCTTGGAAGGCAGGGGGTATAATTCACCCCTCCACTTT	CASSLEGRGYNSPLHF
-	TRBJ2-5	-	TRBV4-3	TGCGCCAGCAGCCAAGATTTCCAGGCGGGATGGGAGACCCAGTACTTC	CASSQDFQAGWETQYF
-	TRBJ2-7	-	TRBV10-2	TGCGCCAGCAGTGGACAGAGTAGTATTCCCTACGAGCAGTACTTC	CASSGQSSIPYEQYF
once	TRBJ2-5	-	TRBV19	TGTGCCTCATCCCCGACAGGCCAAGAGACCCAGTACTTC	CASSPTGQETQYF
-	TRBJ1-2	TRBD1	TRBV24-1	TGTGCCACCAGTGATGTCGACAGGGGCGACTATGGCTACACCTTC	CATSDVDRGDYGYTF
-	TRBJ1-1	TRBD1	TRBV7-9	TGTGCCAGCAGCTCCCCGACAGGGGAAGCTTTCTTT	CASSSPTGEAFF
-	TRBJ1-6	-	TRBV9	TGTGCCAGCAGCTCCCAGAGTTATGGGGGGAGCTCCTATAATTCACCCCTCCACTTT	CASSSQSYGGSSYNSPLHF
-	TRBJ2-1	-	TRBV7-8	TGTGCCAGCAGCTTAGCACGCGCACGCGGCCCCAATGAGCAGTTCTTC	CASSLARARGPNEQFF
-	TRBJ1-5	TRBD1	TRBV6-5	TGTGCCAGCAGGGTAGACAGGGGATATAATCAGCCCCAGCATTTT	CASRVDRGYNQPQHF
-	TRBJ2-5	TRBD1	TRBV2	TGTGCCAGCAGTGAGGCCAGGGGGCACGAGACCCAGTACTTC	CASSEARGHETQYF
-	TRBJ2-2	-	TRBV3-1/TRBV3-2	TGTGCCAGCAGCCAAGCTCAGACCGGGGAGCTGTTTTTT	CASSQAQTGELFF
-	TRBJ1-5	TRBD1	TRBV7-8	TGTGCCAGCGAACTAGGGGAAGTGCCGGGACAGGGAAAAGGGACGAGCAATCAGCCCCAGCATTTT	CASELGEVPGQGKGTSNQPQHF
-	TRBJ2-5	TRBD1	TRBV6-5	TGTGCCAGCAGTACGACAGGGGGGGTTGGTGAGACCCAGTACTTC	CASSTTGGVGETQYF
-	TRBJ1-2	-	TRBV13	TGTGCCAGCAGCGCGGAGGGTGCTAACTATGGCTACACCTTC	CASSAEGANYGYTF
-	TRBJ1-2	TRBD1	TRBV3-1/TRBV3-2	TGTGCCAGCAGCCAACACGGGACAGATCAACGGAGCTACACCTTC	CASSQHGTDQRSYTF
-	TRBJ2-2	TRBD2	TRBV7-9	TGTGCCAGCAGAAGAGACAGCGGGGCACCGAACACCGGGGAGCTGTTTTTT	CASRRDSGAPNTGELFF